The 26 T cell receptor beta chains presented below share a single source sample, sequenced in a study of shared T cell receptors in the human thymus. Only in-frame clones appear in the TCRdb table, and some are missing; sequencing was by immunoSEQ multiplex PCR. Of 500,000 to 750,000 clones in the sample, 88% were seen once. The same sample was also studied in work on human thymus T cells.

The sample taken for sequencing was thymocytes. The receptors were sampled from a boy younger than two with a congenital heart defect.

The chain uses TRBV23-1 and TRBJ2-7, with no clear D. TRBV23-1 is an ORF, with its function uncertain. V dropped 0 bases and J dropped 1 base, with 10 bases sitting between them. The CDR3 is made up of 15 amino acids. The DNA for the CDR3 is TGCGCCAGCAGTCAATCAAGATACTATTCCTACGAGCAGTACTTC. This translates into CASSQSRYYSYEQYF.

The V gene is TRBV6-5, the J gene TRBJ2-3; 10 bases match TRBD1. The CDR3 spans 15 residues. Germline V gives CDR1 MNHEY, CDR2 SVGAGI. The J segment lost 3 bases and the V segment lost 10 bases, leaving 10 bases of the junction unmatched. The CDR3 reads CATRPGQGITDTQYF. In nucleotides, the CDR3 is TGTGCCACCAGACCGGGACAGGGGATAACAGATACGCAGTATTTT.

This clone has more than one count but fewer than ten. The chain joins TRBV4-3 to TRBJ1-2, with D possibly being TRBD1 (6 bases). Deletions cut 4 bases from V and 2 bases from J, with 11 bases between. CDR1 and CDR2 (germline): LGHNA, YSLEER. The CDR3 has 14 amino acids. Here the CDR3 DNA reads TGCGCCAGCAGCCTCAAACAGGGAAACTATGGCTACACCTTC. Its translation is CASSLKQGNYGYTF.

This clone was picked up one time. V is TRBV27 and J is TRBJ2-7; 8 nucleotides align to TRBD2. Germline CDR1 MNHEY, CDR2 SMNVEV (reference sequence). This CDR3 is 15 amino acids long. Unmatched junction bases numbered 11, after V lost 5 bases and J lost 5 bases. CDR3 DNA sequence: TGTGCCAGCAGTCTTAAGCGGGGGCCCATCCACGAGCAGTACTTC. It yields the protein CASSLKRGPIHEQYF.

This clone appeared a single time. V usage is TRBV29-1 and J usage is TRBJ2-7, with 10 bases lining up with TRBD1. CDR1 and CDR2 from the germline V gene are SQVTM and ANQGSEA. The CDR3 contains 14 residues. With 6 bases clipped from V and 3 bases from J, the junction kept 8 bases outside the gene matches. The CDR3 DNA sequence: TGCAGCGTGACCGGGACAGGGGAATACTACGAGCAGTACTTC. This encodes CSVTGTGEYYEQYF.

The gene calls are TRBV5-6 and TRBJ2-7; 8 bases are shared with TRBD2. V gave up 3 bases and J gave up 2 bases; unmatched junction bases: 10. This CDR3 has 16 amino acids. Germline V gives CDR1 SGHDT, CDR2 YYEEEE. CDR3 region: CASSSHRREGTYEQYF. The DNA for the CDR3 is TGTGCCAGCAGCTCCCATCGTCGGGAGGGGACCTACGAGCAGTACTTC.

DNA of the CDR3: TGTGCCAGCTCAACAGTGGTGCGGACAGGGGGTAGTGAGCAGTACTTC. The encoded protein is CASSTVVRTGGSEQYF. The gene calls are TRBV18 and TRBJ2-7; 10 bases align to TRBD1. The trim removed 5 bases at V and 7 bases at J, leaving 14 bases unmatched. Germline V gives CDR1 KGHSH, CDR2 LQKENI. This CDR3 spans 16 amino acids.

J is TRBJ2-1 and V is TRBV18; 7 nucleotides agree with TRBD2. This CDR3 has 15 amino acids. CDR1 and CDR2 from the germline V gene are KGHSH and LQKENI. V dropped 3 bases and J dropped 5; count of bases not matched to a gene: 7. CDR3 nucleotide sequence: TGTGCCAGCTCACCTTCCCAGCGGGATAACAATGAGCAGTTCTTC. It is translated as CASSPSQRDNNEQFF.

The chain has TRBV4-3 and TRBJ1-2; 10 nucleotides align to TRBD1. This CDR3 is built from 16 residues. The V and J ends lost 2 bases and 4 bases, in that order; junction bases with no gene match: 7. Per the germline V gene, CDR1 is LGHNA and CDR2 is YSLEER. The CDR3 sequence: CASSQPGQGEVYGYTF. As DNA, the CDR3 is TGCGCCAGCAGCCAACCCGGACAGGGGGAGGTCTATGGCTACACCTTC.

The CDR3 sequence: CAWSRRQHSYEQYF. The CDR3 nucleotides are TGTGCCTGGAGTAGGCGGCAGCACTCCTACGAGCAGTACTTC. The genes are TRBV30 and TRBJ2-7; the D is unclear. Germline-derived CDR1 and CDR2 are GTSNPN and SVGIG (reference sequence). The CDR3 is 14 amino acids. V lost 2 bases, J lost 0 bases, and 11 bases lay in between.

The genes are TRBV29-1 and TRBJ2-5; D is uncertain. V was trimmed by 0 bases and J by 5 bases, leaving 16 bases between them. The CDR3 runs to 15 residues. Germline assignment: CDR1 SQVTM and CDR2 ANQGSEA. The CDR3 nucleotides are TGCAGCGTTGAAGATCCCACCTCTAGTCGCGAGACCCAGTACTTC. It codes for CSVEDPTSSRETQYF.

The chain recombines TRBV19 with TRBJ2-2; D unresolved. The length of the CDR3 is 14 residues. The germline V and J ends were trimmed by 5 bases and 4 bases, with 11 bases remaining between them. Germline V gene lookup returns CDR1 LNHDA and CDR2 SQIVND (reference sequence). The chain's CDR3 is CASSASRATGELFF. The CDR3 bases are TGTGCCAGTAGTGCGTCCCGAGCCACCGGGGAGCTGTTTTTT.

The sample holds a few counts of this clone. The chain has TRBV11-3 and TRBJ1-3; D gene uncertain. In germline, CDR1 is SGHNT, CDR2 YENEEA. This CDR3 has 17 residues. V gave up 5 bases and J gave up 0 bases, with 17 bases separating them. The CDR3: CASSLSRERSSGNTIYF. The CDR3 region has the DNA TGTGCCAGCAGCCTCTCGCGCGAGAGGAGCTCTGGAAACACCATATATTTT.

J is TRBJ2-2 and V is TRBV5-4; 9 bases are a match to TRBD2. The junction had 14 bases not matched to a gene; V was cut back by 4 bases and J by 4 bases. The CDR3 has 18 residues. Germline V gene sequence: CDR1 SGHNT, CDR2 YYREEE (reference sequence). CDR3 sequence (DNA): TGTGCCAGCAGCCGCGGGGGGGGGACACAAGTCACCACCGGGGAGCTGTTTTTT. It encodes CASSRGGGTQVTTGELFF.

The chain is built from TRBV2 and TRBJ2-4; 10 bases agree with TRBD2. The germline V gene encodes CDR1 SNHLY and CDR2 FYNNEI. This CDR3 contains 21 residues. V was clipped by 4 bases and J by 1 base; unmatched bases: 19. CDR3 amino acids: CASSAPPGLAVPTTAKNIQYF. CDR3 nucleotide sequence: TGTGCCAGCAGTGCCCCCCCCGGACTAGCGGTCCCTACCACCGCCAAAAACATTCAGTACTTC.

V gene TRBV5-4 combines with J gene TRBJ2-3, with 7 bases aligning to TRBD2. The germline gives CDR1 SGHNT, CDR2 YYREEE (reference sequence). This CDR3 has 16 amino acids. The V and J ends lost 4 bases and 3 bases, in that order; junction bases with no gene match: 11. CDR3: CASSLATGLNTDTQYF. The DNA of the CDR3 is TGTGCCAGCAGCCTGGCGACGGGACTAAATACAGATACGCAGTATTTT.

This chain links TRBV19 with TRBJ1-5; 8 positions agree with TRBD1. In germline, CDR1 is LNHDA, CDR2 SQIVND (reference sequence). The CDR3 extends over 16 amino acids. V shed 5 bases, J shed 5 bases, and the junction held 11 bases outside the gene matches. The CDR3 nucleotides are TGTGCCAGTAGTCCGAACCCGGACAGGGCCGATCAGCCCCAGCATTTT. It yields the protein CASSPNPDRADQPQHF.

The chain is built from TRBV7-2 and TRBJ2-2; TRBD2 agrees at 8 bases. Trimming at V came to 9 bases and at J to 7 bases, leaving 13 bases not matched to a gene. This CDR3 has 15 residues. From germline, CDR1 is SGHTA and CDR2 FQGNSA. CDR3 sequence reads: CASRRLAGVNGELFF. CDR3 DNA sequence: TGTGCCAGTCGGCGGCTAGCGGGTGTCAACGGGGAGCTGTTTTTT.

This clone was seen more than once but under ten times. V and J are TRBV29-1 and TRBJ1-3, with D possibly being TRBD1 (6 bases). The CDR3 consists of 14 residues. CDR1 and CDR2 from the germline V gene are SQVTM and ANQGSEA. Trimming took 2 bases from V and 2 from J, leaving 10 bases between them. The CDR3 DNA reads TGCAGCGTTGAAACTGGACAGCCTGGAAACACCATATATTTT. It codes for CSVETGQPGNTIYF.

The chain carries TRBV5-6 and TRBJ2-1; no clear D. This CDR3 has 16 residues. In germline, CDR1 is SGHDT, CDR2 YYEEEE. The V and J ends lost 3 bases and 0 bases respectively, with 13 bases between them. The CDR3 sequence is CASSSRSRLSYNEQFF. For the CDR3, the DNA is TGTGCCAGCAGCTCGCGGAGCAGACTCTCCTACAATGAGCAGTTCTTC. The whole variable domain, filled in from reference TRBV5-6 and TRBJ2-1, reads DAGVTQSPTHLIKTRGQQVTLRCSPKSGHDTVSWYQQALGQGPQFIFQYYEEEERQRGNFPDRFSGHQFPNYSSELNVNALLLGDSALYLCASSSRSRLSYNEQFFGPGTRLTVL.

The rearrangement links TRBV11-2 to TRBJ2-7; a weak D match, TRBD1 (6 bases). V was clipped by 1 base and J by 4 bases, with 17 bases between them. Germline loops: CDR1 SGHAT, CDR2 FQNNGV. This CDR3 is built from 16 residues. CDR3 amino acids: CASSLVGPGASYEQYF. The CDR3 nucleotides are TGTGCCAGCAGCTTAGTGGGCCCAGGGGCCTCTTACGAGCAGTACTTC.

This chain joins TRBV7-9 and TRBJ2-7; D may be TRBD2 (6 bases). The length of the CDR3 is 16 residues. V shed 3 bases and J shed 3 bases, with 18 bases lying between them. The V gene's germline CDR1 is SEHNR and CDR2 FQNEAQ (reference sequence). This CDR3 is CASSFTGRGYRYEQYF. CDR3 DNA: TGTGCCAGCAGCTTCACCGGGCGGGGATATCGCTACGAGCAGTACTTC.

The chain couples TRBV9 to TRBJ2-5; 11 nucleotides match TRBD1. With V trimmed by 0 bases and J by 5 bases, 3 bases remained unmatched. Germline V gene lookup returns CDR1 SGDLS and CDR2 YYNGEE. There are 15 residues in the CDR3. CDR3 protein: CASSVGDRGSETQYF. The CDR3 DNA is TGTGCCAGCAGCGTAGGGGACAGGGGGTCCGAGACCCAGTACTTC.

The V call is TRBV7-2, the J call TRBJ2-7; 8 bases agree with TRBD2. The V gene end was trimmed by 3 bases and the J gene end by 5 bases; junction bases not matched to a gene: 9. The CDR3 extends over 15 amino acids. Germline CDR1 is SGHTA and CDR2 is FQGNSA. The CDR3 here is CASSFPGLGIHEQYF. As DNA, the CDR3 is TGTGCCAGCAGCTTCCCGGGACTAGGCATCCACGAGCAGTACTTC. Based on the CDR3 plus reference TRBV7-2 and TRBJ2-7, the full variable domain is GAGVSQSPSNKVTEKGKDVELRCDPISGHTALYWYRQSLGQGLEFLIYFQGNSAPDKSGLPSDRFSAERTGGSVSTLTIQRTQQEDSAVYLCASSFPGLGIHEQYFGPGTRLTVT.

This CDR3 reads CASALRTGELFF. As DNA, the CDR3 is TGTGCCAGCGCCTTGAGGACCGGGGAGCTGTTTTTT. This rearrangement joins TRBV28 to TRBJ2-2; no firm D call. The V end lost 8 bases, the J end lost 5 bases, and 9 bases lay between the germline ends. This CDR3 comprises 12 residues. Germline V gene sequence: CDR1 MDHEN, CDR2 SYDVKM.

The chain links TRBV5-1 to TRBJ2-3; TRBD2 might be the D (6 bases). This CDR3 has 14 residues. Germline CDR1 reads SGHRS; CDR2 reads YFSETQ. Trimming took 0 bases from V and 6 from J, leaving 11 bases between them. This CDR3 reads CASSLAPSGDTQYF. DNA for the CDR3: TGCGCCAGCAGCTTGGCCCCCAGCGGGGATACGCAGTATTTT.